Included here is one TCR beta chain sequence, with context. Its antigen remains unknown. The data stem from a study of CD8 T cells in ankylosing spondylitis. Study results and limitations: Prior work had noted some motif variants in reactive arthritis blood and synovial fluid. Blood from ankylosing spondylitis patients appeared to carry a characteristic roughly 8-variant TCR beta motif.

Germline CDR1 is MNHNS and CDR2 is SASEGT. The junction had 4 bases not matched to a gene; V was cut back by 6 bases and J by 5 bases. The CDR3 consists of 14 residues. The TCR beta libraries were generated through quantitative 5'-RACE incorporating molecular barcodes. TCRdb itself ran the 5' RACE reads through MiXCR, one entry per CDR3 protein. The table records about 190,000 distinct CDR3 sequences, approximately 12% of them present only once. The receptor's source is a female donor with ankylosing spondylitis or in good health (not recorded which). The material sequenced was blood, either unsorted or a sorted T cell fraction (not recorded which). This chain joins TRBV6-1 and TRBJ2-1; TRBD2 matches 10 bases. This CDR3 reads CASRGTSANNEQFF. Here the CDR3 DNA reads TGTGCCAGCAGGGGGACTAGCGCAAACAATGAGCAGTTCTTC.